This T cell receptor (beta chain) was documented in a study of Ad26.COV2.S vaccination and SARS-CoV-2 variants. Study context: Once, or twice with 56 days between doses, Ad26.COV2.S was given intramuscularly. Whole-study results and caveats: Vaccinees and placebo recipients showed similar non-spike TCR breadth. Among vaccine recipients, spike-specific TCR breadth exceeded that of placebo recipients.

This CDR3 has 15 residues. Germline V lookup: CDR1 SGHTA, CDR2 FQGNSA. The V end was cut by 5 bases, the J end by 4 bases, with 17 bases between. With regard to this clone: Its antigen is unknown.

Sequencing used immunoSEQ multiplex PCR; TCRdb keeps in-frame clones, though not all of them. This table holds roughly 270,000 clones, around 87% found once. Treatment denoted: around 19 received Ad26.COV2.S at low or high dose, single or two shots; 5 received placebo; per-sample allocation not given. Repertoires come from day 63 after the first vaccine or placebo injection. The sequence was collected from a person between 18 and 65 years old who received the Ad26.COV2.S COVID-19 vaccine or a placebo. The J gene is TRBJ1-2, the V gene TRBV7-2; tentative D call: TRBD1 (6 bases). The sequenced sample was peripheral blood, obtained in a trial of Ad26.COV2.S vaccine versus placebo. DNA for the CDR3: TGTGCCAGCAGCCTGAGTGGGGGCACTATCTATGGCTACACCTTC. Protein sequence: CASSLSGGTIYGYTF.